The clone carrying this T cell receptor beta chain has ten or more counts. Being one base from a much bigger clone, this may be a read error. The germline V gene has CDR1 MNHEY and CDR2 SVGEGT. This CDR3 has 17 amino acids. TCR beta CDR3 region amplification was performed from RNA transcripts. Using the HTBI primer set, a first-round RT-PCR was run on the TCR CDR3. TCRdb recomputed calls from the multiplex PCR reads with MiXCR, one row per CDR3 protein. The repertoire consists of 300,000 to 350,000 distinct CDR3 sequences, with 15% to 20% occurring once and the leading ten covering roughly a sixth. The sample comes from a study of T cells in Graves' hyperthyroidism and ophthalmopathy.

Sequences were obtained from blood. This clonotype originated in a woman aged 35 to 49 with Graves' ophthalmopathy. This chain joins TRBV6-2 or TRBV6-3 and TRBJ2-6; D is perhaps TRBD1 (5 bases). DNA of the CDR3: TGTGCCAGCAGTACCTTGCCAGCCTTCTCTGGGGCCAACGTCCGGACTTTC. This gives the protein CASSTLPAFSGANVRTF.